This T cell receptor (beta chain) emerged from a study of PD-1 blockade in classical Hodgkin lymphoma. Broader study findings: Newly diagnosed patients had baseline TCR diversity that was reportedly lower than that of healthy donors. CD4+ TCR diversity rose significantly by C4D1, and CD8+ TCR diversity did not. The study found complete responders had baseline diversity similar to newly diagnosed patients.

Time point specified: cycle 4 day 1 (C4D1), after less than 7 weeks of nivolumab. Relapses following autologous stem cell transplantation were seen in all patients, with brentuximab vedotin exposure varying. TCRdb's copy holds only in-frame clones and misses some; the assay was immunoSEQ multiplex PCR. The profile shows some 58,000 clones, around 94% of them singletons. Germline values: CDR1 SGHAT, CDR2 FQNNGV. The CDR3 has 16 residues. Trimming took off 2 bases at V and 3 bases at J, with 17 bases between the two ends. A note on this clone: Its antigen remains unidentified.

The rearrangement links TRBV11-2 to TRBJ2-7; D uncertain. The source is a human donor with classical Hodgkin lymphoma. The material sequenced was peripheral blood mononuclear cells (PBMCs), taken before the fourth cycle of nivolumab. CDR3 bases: TGTGCCAGCAGCTTATCGCGCCTACAAGTTGTCTACGAGCAGTACTTC. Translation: CASSLSRLQVVYEQYF.